Following are 21 T cell receptor beta chains from one sample sequenced in a study of blood T cell repertoires in COVID-19. Some clones are missing from TCRdb's copy, which holds only in-frame ones; the method was immunoSEQ multiplex PCR. The sample lists 70,000 to 80,000 clones; 84% were seen once. Sequenced input: peripheral blood. These receptors originate from a human donor in a cohort sampled during active COVID-19.

Points on this clone: This sample includes further DNA sequences coding for the same CDR3. The chain is built from TRBV5-1 and TRBJ2-7, with D possibly matching TRBD1 (7 bases). Germline values: CDR1 SGHRS, CDR2 YFSETQ. The CDR3 consists of 14 residues. V shed 0 bases and J shed 6 bases, with 13 bases lying between them. The CDR3 sequence is CASSLEGAGGEQYF. In DNA form, the CDR3 reads TGCGCCAGCAGCTTGGAGGGGGCCGGGGGCGAGCAGTACTTC.

This chain links TRBV29-1 with TRBJ2-1, with D perhaps matching TRBD2 (5 bases). V was pared by 7 bases and J by 5 bases, with 12 bases between. The germline V gene encodes CDR1 SQVTM and CDR2 ANQGSEA. This CDR3 is 12 amino acids long. CDR3 protein: CSASRGNNEQFF. CDR3 sequence (DNA): TGCAGCGCCTCCCGGGGAAACAATGAGCAGTTCTTC.

The chain carries TRBV6-1 and TRBJ1-1; the D gene is possibly TRBD1 (5 bases). Trimming shortened V by 2 bases and J by 5 bases, and 18 bases separated the two germline ends. CDR3 size: 16 residues. From germline, CDR1 is MNHNS and CDR2 SASEGT. CDR3 sequence: CASSEIGGAEGTEAFF. In DNA form, the CDR3 reads TGTGCCAGCAGTGAAATTGGAGGGGCTGAGGGGACTGAAGCTTTCTTT.

CDR3 sequence (DNA): TGTGCCACCAGTGATTTTTCGGGAGGGGTAGACGAGCAGTACTTC. Its protein is CATSDFSGGVDEQYF. The chain is built from TRBV24-1 and TRBJ2-7; TRBD2 agrees at 8 bases. The germline gives CDR1 KGHDR, CDR2 SFDVKD. Trimming took 1 base from V and 5 from J; bases not matched to a gene: 6. The length of the CDR3 is 15 residues.

This chain uses TRBV5-1 with TRBJ2-2, with 10 nucleotides matching TRBD1. The CDR3 length is 16 residues. V lost 2 bases, J lost 0 bases, and 1 base stayed unmatched. Germline V gene lookup returns CDR1 SGHRS and CDR2 YFSETQ. Written as DNA, the CDR3 is TGCGCCAGCAGCTTAGGACAGGGGGCGAACACCGGGGAGCTGTTTTTT. This sequence encodes CASSLGQGANTGELFF.

V and J are TRBV5-4 and TRBJ1-2; no definite D call. The CDR3 extends over 13 amino acids. The germline CDR1 and CDR2 sequences are SGHNT and YYREEE (reference sequence). V was trimmed by 4 bases and J by 14 bases, leaving 21 bases between them. Written as DNA, the CDR3 is TGTGCCAGCAGCCTAAACAGTCCCCCTACTCATACCTTC. Its protein is CASSLNSPPTHTF.

The chain joins TRBV12-3 or TRBV12-4 to TRBJ2-7; D not resolved. Trimming left V 5 bases short and J 2 bases short, with 10 bases between. CDR3 length equals 13 residues. CDR3 loop: CASSPLVTYEQYF. In DNA, the CDR3 is TGTGCCAGCAGTCCCCTCGTTACCTACGAGCAGTACTTC.

The chain employs TRBV5-1 and TRBJ1-5, with 9 bases lining up with TRBD1. This CDR3 contains 15 residues. Germline V lookup: CDR1 SGHRS, CDR2 YFSETQ. V shed 1 base, J shed 7 bases, and the junction held 6 bases outside the gene matches. The CDR3: CASSLSGQGSQPQHF. The CDR3 coding sequence is TGCGCCAGCAGCTTGTCGGGACAGGGATCCCAGCCCCAGCATTTT.

The gene calls are TRBV12-3 or TRBV12-4 and TRBJ2-7; D perhaps matches TRBD1 (5 bases). Trimming took 2 bases from V and 5 from J, leaving 10 bases between them. The CDR3 has 13 amino acids. In DNA form, the CDR3 reads TGTGCCAGCAGTTTACGGCAGGGTCACGAGCAGTACTTC. Residues: CASSLRQGHEQYF.

CDR3 residues: CASSRLAGGLETQYF. The DNA of the CDR3 is TGTGCCAGCAGCCGACTAGCGGGGGGGCTGGAGACCCAGTACTTC. The chain couples TRBV3-1 (or the pseudogene TRBV3-2) to TRBJ2-5; TRBD2 agrees at 14 bases. Unmatched junction bases numbered 3, after V lost 4 bases and J lost 5 bases. This CDR3 comprises 15 residues. Germline V gene lookup returns CDR1 LGHDT and CDR2 YNNKEL (reference sequence).

The chain combines TRBV2 with TRBJ1-2; the D gene is possibly TRBD1 (6 bases). This CDR3 contains 14 residues. V was pared by 3 bases and J by 7 bases, with 15 bases between. The V gene's germline CDR1 is SNHLY and CDR2 FYNNEI. The CDR3 DNA follows: TGTGCCAGCAGTGACGGGGGGCTGGGCTCTGGCTACACCTTC. Translating gives CASSDGGLGSGYTF.

The CDR3 region is CSAAGDTQYF. In DNA, the CDR3 is TGCAGTGCCGCGGGAGATACGCAGTATTTT. This chain joins TRBV20-1 and TRBJ2-3, with D tentatively TRBD2 (5 bases). Deletions cut 6 bases from V and 5 bases from J, with 6 bases between. The CDR3 has 10 residues. Germline V gives CDR1 DFQATT, CDR2 SNEGSKA (reference sequence).

The CDR3 sequence is CAISRGGNEQFF. CDR3 in DNA: TGTGCCATCAGCCGGGGAGGGAATGAGCAGTTCTTC. The chain has TRBV10-3 and TRBJ2-1, with 7 bases that match TRBD2. Germline V gene lookup returns CDR1 ENHRY and CDR2 SYGVKD. The V segment lost 6 bases and the J segment 7 bases; nucleotides outside the gene matches: 3. The CDR3 runs 12 residues.

The rearrangement links TRBV11-1 to TRBJ2-7; tentatively, D is TRBD2 (5 bases). Germline values: CDR1 SGHAT, CDR2 FQDESV (reference sequence). The CDR3 has 14 amino acids. V gave up 4 bases and J gave up 0 bases, with 10 bases separating them. CDR3 sequence reads: CASSYQRISYEQYF. DNA for the CDR3: TGTGCCAGCAGCTACCAGCGGATCTCCTACGAGCAGTACTTC. The whole variable domain, remainder taken from reference TRBV11-1 and TRBJ2-7, is EAEVAQSPRYKITEKSQAVAFWCDPISGHATLYWYRQILGQGPELLVQFQDESVVDDSQLPKDRFSAERLKGVDSTLKIQPAELGDSAMYLCASSYQRISYEQYFGPGTRLTVT.

This clone was seen more than once but under ten times. The chain recombines TRBV29-1 with TRBJ1-2, with a weak D call TRBD1 (6 bases). The CDR3 consists of 16 residues. The V gene lost 6 bases and the J gene lost 0 bases, with 20 bases spanning the gap. Germline CDR1 reads SQVTM; CDR2 reads ANQGSEA. CDR3 sequence: CSVPPSGQPTNYGYTF. The DNA of the CDR3 is TGCAGCGTCCCCCCCTCAGGACAGCCTACTAACTATGGCTACACCTTC.

This rearrangement joins TRBV7-9 to TRBJ1-3; the D gene is possibly TRBD1 (6 bases). V was shortened by 6 bases and J by 4 bases, with 13 bases between the two germline ends. The CDR3 covers 14 residues. Germline V CDR1 and CDR2: SEHNR, FQNEAQ (reference sequence). CDR3 DNA sequence: TGTGCCAGCAGTCTCAGACAGGACGGAAACACCATATATTTT. It is translated as CASSLRQDGNTIYF. Full variable domain (remainder filled in from reference TRBV7-9 and TRBJ1-3): DTGVSQNPRHKITKRGQNVTFRCDPISEHNRLYWYRQTLGQGPEFLTYFQNEAQLEKSRLLSDRFSAERPKGSFSTLEIQRTEQGDSAMYLCASSLRQDGNTIYFGEGSWLTVV.

The CDR3 is CASSPGQERMNTEAFF. For the CDR3, the DNA is TGTGCCAGCAGTCCAGGACAAGAAAGGATGAACACTGAAGCTTTCTTT. The V gene is TRBV28, the J gene TRBJ1-1; possibly TRBD1 for D (5 bases). Germline CDR1 and CDR2: MDHEN and SYDVKM. The CDR3 is made up of 16 amino acids. The V end was cut by 5 bases, the J end by 0 bases, with 16 bases between.

The chain combines TRBV23-1 with TRBJ2-7; D is uncertain. TRBV23-1 is sorted into the ORF group, with uncertain function. The CDR3 has 15 amino acids. Between the trimmed V and J ends, which lost 2 bases and 0 bases, there was a span of 11 bases. This chain's CDR3 is CASSQPDKLSYEQYF. The CDR3 DNA follows: TGCGCCAGCAGTCAACCAGACAAGCTCTCCTACGAGCAGTACTTC.

The chain joins TRBV28 to TRBJ1-1; 8 nucleotides match TRBD1. This CDR3 comprises 12 residues. CDR1 is MDHEN and CDR2 is SYDVKM in the germline V gene. Trimming at V came to 5 bases and at J to 6 bases, leaving 2 bases not matched to a gene. CDR3 sequence: CASSRQGPEAFF. The CDR3 nucleotides read TGTGCCAGCAGTAGACAGGGGCCTGAAGCTTTCTTT.

This clone was picked up a small number of times. Other DNA sequences in the sample encode the same CDR3. V usage is TRBV7-9 and J usage is TRBJ2-7, with D uncertain. The CDR3 extends over 11 amino acids. Germline V CDR1 and CDR2: SEHNR, FQNEAQ (reference sequence). V lost 4 bases to trimming and J lost 3 bases, with 4 bases between them. Here the CDR3 DNA reads TGTGCCAGCAGCTCCTACTACGAGCAGTACTTC. It translates to CASSSYYEQYF.

The chain links TRBV7-8 to TRBJ1-2; no clear D. This CDR3 comprises 13 residues. Germline CDR1 reads SGHVS; CDR2 reads FQNEAQ. Trimming removed 4 bases from V and 4 bases from J, with 10 bases in between. CDR3 DNA: TGTGCCAGCAGCTCGCCCCTGGCCTATGGCTACACCTTC. Translating gives CASSSPLAYGYTF.